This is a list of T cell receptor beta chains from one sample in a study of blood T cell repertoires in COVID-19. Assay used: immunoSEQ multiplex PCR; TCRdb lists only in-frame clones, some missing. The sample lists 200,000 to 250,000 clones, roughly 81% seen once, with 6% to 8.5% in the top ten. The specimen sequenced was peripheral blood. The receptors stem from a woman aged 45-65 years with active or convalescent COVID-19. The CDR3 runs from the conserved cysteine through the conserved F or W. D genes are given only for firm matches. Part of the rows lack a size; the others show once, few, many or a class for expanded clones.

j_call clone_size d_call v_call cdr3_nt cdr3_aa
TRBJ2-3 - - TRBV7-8 TGTGCCAGCAGCTTAGCGTCGAGGTTTCAGTATTTT CASSLASRFQYF
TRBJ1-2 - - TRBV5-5 TGTGCCAGCAGCAAGGCGGGAATCGCAGGACTTGCTGAGGGCTACACCTTC CASSKAGIAGLAEGYTF
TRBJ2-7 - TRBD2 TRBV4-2 TGTGCCAGCAGCCCCCGAGTAGCGGGAGCCTACGAGCAGTACTTC CASSPRVAGAYEQYF
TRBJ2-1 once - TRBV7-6 TGTGCCAGCAGCTTACAAGCTAGCGTGAACAATGAGCAGTTCTTC CASSLQASVNNEQFF
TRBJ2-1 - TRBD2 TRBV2 TGTGCCAGCAGTGAAGGCGTAGCGGGAGTAGGGCAGTTCTTC CASSEGVAGVGQFF
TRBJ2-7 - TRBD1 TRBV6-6 TGTGCCAGCAGTTGGACAGGGGACGAGCAGTACTTC CASSWTGDEQYF
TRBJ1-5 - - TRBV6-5 TGTGCCAGCAGTAAACCCGGCAGGAATCAGCCCCAGCATTTT CASSKPGRNQPQHF
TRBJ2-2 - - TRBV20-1 TGCAGTGCTAGTAACAGGGCCACCGGGGAGCTGTTTTTT CSASNRATGELFF
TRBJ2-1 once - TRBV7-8 TGTGCCAGCAGCTCCCTGGGGGGACGCAACAATGAGCAGTTCTTC CASSSLGGRNNEQFF
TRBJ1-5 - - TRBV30 TGTGCCTGGAGTACACAGGGAAGCAATCAGCCCCAGCATTTT CAWSTQGSNQPQHF
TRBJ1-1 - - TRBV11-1 TGTGCCAGCAGGATCCGCCAGGGGTGGAACACTGAAGCTTTCTTT CASRIRQGWNTEAFF
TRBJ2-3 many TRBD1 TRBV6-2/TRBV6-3 TGTGCCAGCAGTTACGAGACAGGGGGCGACACAGATACGCAGTATTTT CASSYETGGDTDTQYF
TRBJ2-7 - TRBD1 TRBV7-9 TGTGCCAGCAGCCCAACAGGGGGCTATAGCGAGCAGTACTTC CASSPTGGYSEQYF
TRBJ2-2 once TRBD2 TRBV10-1 TGCGCCAGCAGTGAAATAGGACTAGCGGGGGACAGTACCGGGGAGCTGTTTTTT CASSEIGLAGDSTGELFF
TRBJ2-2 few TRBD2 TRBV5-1 TGCGCCAGCAGCTCGGGACTAGCGGGGGACATAGCGAACACCGGGGAGCTGTTTTTT CASSSGLAGDIANTGELFF
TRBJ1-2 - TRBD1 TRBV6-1 TGTGCCAGCAGTGAGCGGCAGGGGGGTCGTGGCTACACCTTC CASSERQGGRGYTF
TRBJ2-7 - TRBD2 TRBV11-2 TGTGCCAGCAGCTTGACAGCGGGGGGCCCCTACGAGCAGTACTTC CASSLTAGGPYEQYF
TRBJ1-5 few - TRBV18 TGTGCCAGCTCACTTGCGGGGGGAGGCAATCAGCCCCAGCATTTT CASSLAGGGNQPQHF
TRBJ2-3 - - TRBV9 TGTGCCAGCAGCTTATCACCGACGGCGGTCGCAGATACGCAGTATTTT CASSLSPTAVADTQYF
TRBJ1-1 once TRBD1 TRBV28 TGTGCCAGCAGCCGCCTAACAGGGGTTGGAAACACTGAAGCTTTCTTT CASSRLTGVGNTEAFF
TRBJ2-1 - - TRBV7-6 TGTGCCAGCAGCTTGATGCAGGGTAGCTCCTACAATGAGCAGTTCTTC CASSLMQGSSYNEQFF
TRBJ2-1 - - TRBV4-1 TGCGCCAGCAGCGATCGGTACAATGAGCAGTTCTTC CASSDRYNEQFF
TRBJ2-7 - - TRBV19 TGTGCCAGTAGTATGAACAGGGCCCCGGACGAGCAGTACTTC CASSMNRAPDEQYF
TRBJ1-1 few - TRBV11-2 TGTGCCAGCAGCTTAGTGGGCCGTAACACTGAAGCTTTCTTT CASSLVGRNTEAFF
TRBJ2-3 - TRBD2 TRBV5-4 TGTGCCAGCAGCTTGCGGACTAGTTACACAGATACGCAGTATTTT CASSLRTSYTDTQYF
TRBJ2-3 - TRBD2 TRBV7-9 TGTGCCAGCAGCTTAAGGGGCCGTAGCGGGAACTCAGATACGCAGTATTTT CASSLRGRSGNSDTQYF
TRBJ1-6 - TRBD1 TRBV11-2 TGTGCCAGCAGCTTACAAACCGACAGGGGCAAACCCCTCCACTTT CASSLQTDRGKPLHF
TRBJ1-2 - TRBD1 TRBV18 TGTGCCAGCTCACCGCAGGGGTCGGGGACAGACTATGGCTACACCTTC CASSPQGSGTDYGYTF
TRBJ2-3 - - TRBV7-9 TGTGCCAGCCGGAGGGGGGGTAGCACAGATACGCAGTATTTT CASRRGGSTDTQYF
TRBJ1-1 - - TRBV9 TGTGCCAGCAGCTCGCCGGGGACTGAAGCTTTCTTT CASSSPGTEAFF
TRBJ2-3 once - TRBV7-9 TGTGCCAGCAGTGGGGCAACAGATACGCAGTATTTT CASSGATDTQYF
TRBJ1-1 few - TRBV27 TGTGCCAGCAGTTCAATCGAGGTGACTGAAGCTTTCTTT CASSSIEVTEAFF
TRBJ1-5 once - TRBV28 TGTGCCAGCAGCCCTGCCCAGCGCTTCGATCAGCCCCAGCATTTT CASSPAQRFDQPQHF
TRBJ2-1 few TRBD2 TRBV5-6 TGTGCCAGCAGCATCGCCACCGGGGGGATGAGCTCCTACAATGAGCAGTTCTTC CASSIATGGMSSYNEQFF
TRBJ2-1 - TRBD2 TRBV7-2 TGTGCCAGCAGACGCCGACTAGCGGGAGTTGTTGAGCAGTTCTTC CASRRRLAGVVEQFF
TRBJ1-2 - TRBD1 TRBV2 TGTGCCAGCAGGGATGGTACAACAGGGGCCGGCTATGGCTACACCTTC CASRDGTTGAGYGYTF
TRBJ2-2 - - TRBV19 TGTGCCAGTAGGGTAGCTAGGCTGAACACCGGGGAGCTGTTTTTT CASRVARLNTGELFF
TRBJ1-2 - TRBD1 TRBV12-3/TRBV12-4 TGTGCCAGCAGTTTCACAGGGGTTCGCGGCTACACCTTC CASSFTGVRGYTF
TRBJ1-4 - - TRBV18 TGTGCCAGCTCACGGAGGACTGGAGAAAAACTGTTTTTT CASSRRTGEKLFF
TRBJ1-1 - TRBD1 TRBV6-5 TGTGCCAGCACAGGCGAGAGGGGGCTCAAAGCTTTCTTT CASTGERGLKAFF
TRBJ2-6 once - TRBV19 TGTGCCAGTAGTATAGTGGCAGGGAATATTCCTGGGGCCAACGTCCTGACTTTC CASSIVAGNIPGANVLTF
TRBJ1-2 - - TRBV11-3 TGTGCCAGCAGCTTGGGGGGGTCTGGCTACACCTTC CASSLGGSGYTF
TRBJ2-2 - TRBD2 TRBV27 TGTGCCAGCAGTTTCAAGCGGGGGGTCACCGGGGAGCTGTTTTTT CASSFKRGVTGELFF
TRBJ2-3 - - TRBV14 TGTGCCAGCAGCCAAGCTACAGTCACAGATACGCAGTATTTT CASSQATVTDTQYF
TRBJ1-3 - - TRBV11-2 TGTGCCAGCAGCTCCCGGGGGGGAAACACCATATATTTT CASSSRGGNTIYF